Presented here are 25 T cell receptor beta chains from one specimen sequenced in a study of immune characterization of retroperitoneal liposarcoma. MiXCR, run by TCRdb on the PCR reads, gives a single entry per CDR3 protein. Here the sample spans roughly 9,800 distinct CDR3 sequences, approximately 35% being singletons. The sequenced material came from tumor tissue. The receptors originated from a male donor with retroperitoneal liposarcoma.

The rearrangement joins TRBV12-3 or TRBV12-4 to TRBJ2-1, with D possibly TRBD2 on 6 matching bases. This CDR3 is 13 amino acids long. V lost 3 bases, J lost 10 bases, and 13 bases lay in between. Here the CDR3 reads CASSLGEVQEQFF. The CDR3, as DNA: TGTGCCAGCAGTTTGGGGGAGGTGCAGGAGCAGTTCTTC.

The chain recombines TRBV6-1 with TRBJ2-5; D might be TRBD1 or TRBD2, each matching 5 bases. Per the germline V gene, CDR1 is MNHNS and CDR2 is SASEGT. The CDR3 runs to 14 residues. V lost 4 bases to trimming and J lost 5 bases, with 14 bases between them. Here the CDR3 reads CASSAGLLGETQYF. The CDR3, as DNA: TGTGCCAGCAGTGCGGGGCTACTCGGGGAGACCCAGTACTTC.

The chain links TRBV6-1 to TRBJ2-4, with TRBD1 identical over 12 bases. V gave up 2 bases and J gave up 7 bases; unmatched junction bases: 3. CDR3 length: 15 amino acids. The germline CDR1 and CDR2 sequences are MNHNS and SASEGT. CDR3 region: CASSEPGQGANIQYF. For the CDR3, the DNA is TGTGCCAGCAGTGAACCGGGACAGGGGGCCAACATTCAGTACTTC.

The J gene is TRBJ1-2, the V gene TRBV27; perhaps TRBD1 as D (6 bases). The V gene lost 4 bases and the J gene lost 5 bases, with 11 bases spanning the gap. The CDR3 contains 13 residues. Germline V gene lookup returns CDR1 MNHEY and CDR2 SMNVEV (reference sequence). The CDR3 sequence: CASSSATGYGYTF. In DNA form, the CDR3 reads TGTGCCAGCAGTTCCGCCACAGGGTATGGCTACACCTTC.

The CDR3 region is CASRPTGASNYGYTF. CDR3 DNA: TGTGCCAGCAGACCAACAGGGGCTTCTAACTATGGCTACACCTTC. V usage is TRBV7-9 and J usage is TRBJ1-2; TRBD1 matches at 7 bases. The CDR3 has 15 residues. V shed 6 bases, J shed 0 bases, and the junction held 7 bases outside the gene matches. Per the germline V gene, CDR1 is SEHNR and CDR2 is FQNEAQ (reference sequence).

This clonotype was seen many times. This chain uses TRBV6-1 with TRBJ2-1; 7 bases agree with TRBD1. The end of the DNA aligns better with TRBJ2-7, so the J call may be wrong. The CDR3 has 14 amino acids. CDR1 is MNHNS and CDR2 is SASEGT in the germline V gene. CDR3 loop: CASTRQGPYNEQYF. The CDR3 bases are TGTGCCAGCACCCGACAGGGACCCTACAATGAGCAGTACTTC.

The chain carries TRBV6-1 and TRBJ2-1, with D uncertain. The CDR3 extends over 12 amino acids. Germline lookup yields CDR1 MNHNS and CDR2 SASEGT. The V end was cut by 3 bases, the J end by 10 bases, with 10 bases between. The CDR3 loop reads CASSDMDPEQFF. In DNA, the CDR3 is TGTGCCAGCAGTGACATGGATCCCGAGCAGTTCTTC.

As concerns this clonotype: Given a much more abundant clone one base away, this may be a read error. For the CDR3, the DNA is TGTGCCAGCAGTTTCGTAGGAGAGACCCAGTTCTTC. Its protein product is CASSFVGETQFF. This chain joins TRBV27 and TRBJ2-1; D is ambiguous. V lost 3 bases and J 13 bases, leaving 13 bases between the germline ends. The CDR3 is 12 amino acids. Germline values: CDR1 MNHEY, CDR2 SMNVEV (reference sequence).

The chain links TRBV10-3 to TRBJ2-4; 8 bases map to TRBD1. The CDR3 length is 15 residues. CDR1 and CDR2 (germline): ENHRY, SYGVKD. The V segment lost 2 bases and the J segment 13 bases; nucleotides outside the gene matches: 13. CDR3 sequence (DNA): TGTGCCATCAGTGAGATCAGGGGGCGCGATGATGAGCAGTACTTC. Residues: CAISEIRGRDDEQYF.

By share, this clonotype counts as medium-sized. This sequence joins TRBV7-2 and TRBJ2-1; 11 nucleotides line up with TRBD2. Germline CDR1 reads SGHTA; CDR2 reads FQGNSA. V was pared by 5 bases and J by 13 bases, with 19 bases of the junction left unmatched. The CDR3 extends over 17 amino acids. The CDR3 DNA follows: TGTGCCAGCAGCGACGTAGCGGGAGGGCTTCAAGGAGAGACCCAGTTCTTC. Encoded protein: CASSDVAGGLQGETQFF.

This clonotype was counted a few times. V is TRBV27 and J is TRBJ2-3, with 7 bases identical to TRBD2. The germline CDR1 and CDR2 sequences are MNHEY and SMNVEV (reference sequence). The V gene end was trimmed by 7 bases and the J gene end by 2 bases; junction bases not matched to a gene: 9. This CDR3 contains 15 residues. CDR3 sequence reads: CASKFSAGDTDTQYF. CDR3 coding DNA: TGTGCCAGCAAGTTCTCGGCGGGGGACACAGATACGCAGTATTTT.

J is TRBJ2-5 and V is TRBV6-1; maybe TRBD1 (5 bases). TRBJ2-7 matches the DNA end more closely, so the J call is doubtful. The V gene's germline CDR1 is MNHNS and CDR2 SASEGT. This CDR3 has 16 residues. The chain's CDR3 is CASSEREGRAYYEQYF. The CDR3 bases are TGTGCCAGCAGTGAACGTGAAGGCAGGGCCTACTACGAGCAGTACTTC.

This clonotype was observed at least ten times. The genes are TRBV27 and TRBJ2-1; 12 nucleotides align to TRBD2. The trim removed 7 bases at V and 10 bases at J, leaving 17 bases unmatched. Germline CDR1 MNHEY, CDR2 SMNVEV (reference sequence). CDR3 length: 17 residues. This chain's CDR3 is CASTQTGLAGKSYEQFF. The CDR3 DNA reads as TGTGCCAGCACCCAAACTGGACTAGCGGGGAAAAGTTACGAGCAGTTCTTC.

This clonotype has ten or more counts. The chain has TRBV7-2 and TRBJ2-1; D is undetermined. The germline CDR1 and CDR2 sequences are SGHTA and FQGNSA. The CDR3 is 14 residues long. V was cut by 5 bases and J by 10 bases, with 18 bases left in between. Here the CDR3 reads CASSPTGQNYEQFF. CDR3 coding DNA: TGTGCCAGCAGCCCGACGGGTCAAAACTACGAGCAGTTCTTC.

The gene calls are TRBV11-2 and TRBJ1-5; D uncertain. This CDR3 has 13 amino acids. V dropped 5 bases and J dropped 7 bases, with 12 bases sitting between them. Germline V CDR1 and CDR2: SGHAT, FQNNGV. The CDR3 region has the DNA TGTGCCAGCAGCATCTCAGTCAGGCAGCCCCAGCATTTT. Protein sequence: CASSISVRQPQHF.

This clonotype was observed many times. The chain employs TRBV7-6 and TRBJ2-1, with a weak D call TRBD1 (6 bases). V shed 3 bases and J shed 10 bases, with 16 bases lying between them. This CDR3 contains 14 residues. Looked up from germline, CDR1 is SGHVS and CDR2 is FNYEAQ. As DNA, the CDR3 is TGTGCCAGCAGCTTGGGGGCAGGGGCAAACGAGCAGTTCTTC. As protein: CASSLGAGANEQFF.

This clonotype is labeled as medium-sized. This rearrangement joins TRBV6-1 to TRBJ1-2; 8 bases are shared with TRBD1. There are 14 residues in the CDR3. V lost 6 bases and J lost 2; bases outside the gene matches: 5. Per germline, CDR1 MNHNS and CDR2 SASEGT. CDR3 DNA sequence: TGTGCCAGCAGGTCCAACAGGGGGAACTATGGCTACACCTTC. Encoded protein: CASRSNRGNYGYTF.

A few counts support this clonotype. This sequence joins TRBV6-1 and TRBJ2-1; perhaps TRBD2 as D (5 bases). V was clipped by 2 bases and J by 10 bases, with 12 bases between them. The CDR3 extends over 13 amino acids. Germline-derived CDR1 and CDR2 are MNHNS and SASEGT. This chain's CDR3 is CASSEQAQREQFF. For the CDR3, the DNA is TGTGCCAGCAGTGAACAGGCCCAGCGGGAGCAGTTCTTC.

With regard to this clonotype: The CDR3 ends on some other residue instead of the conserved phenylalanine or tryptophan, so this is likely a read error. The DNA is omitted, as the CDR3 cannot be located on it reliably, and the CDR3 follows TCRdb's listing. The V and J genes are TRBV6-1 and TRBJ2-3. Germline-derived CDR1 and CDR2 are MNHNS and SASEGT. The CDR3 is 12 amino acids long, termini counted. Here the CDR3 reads CASKNGIFSQYS.

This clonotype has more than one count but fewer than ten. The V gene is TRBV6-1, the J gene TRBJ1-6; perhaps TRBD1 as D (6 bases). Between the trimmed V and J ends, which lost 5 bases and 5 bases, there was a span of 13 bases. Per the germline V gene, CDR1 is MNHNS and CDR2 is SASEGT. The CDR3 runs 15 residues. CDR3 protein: CASSLYTGNNSPLHF. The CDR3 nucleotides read TGTGCCAGCAGTCTTTATACAGGGAATAATTCACCCCTCCACTTT.

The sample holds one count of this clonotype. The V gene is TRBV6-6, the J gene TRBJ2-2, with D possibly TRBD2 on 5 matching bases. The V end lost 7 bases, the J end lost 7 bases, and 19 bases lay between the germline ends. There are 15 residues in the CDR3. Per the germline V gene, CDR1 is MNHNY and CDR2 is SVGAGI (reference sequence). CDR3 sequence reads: CASKEDRRTSGELFF. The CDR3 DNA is TGTGCCAGCAAAGAAGACCGGAGGACGAGCGGGGAGCTGTTTTTT.

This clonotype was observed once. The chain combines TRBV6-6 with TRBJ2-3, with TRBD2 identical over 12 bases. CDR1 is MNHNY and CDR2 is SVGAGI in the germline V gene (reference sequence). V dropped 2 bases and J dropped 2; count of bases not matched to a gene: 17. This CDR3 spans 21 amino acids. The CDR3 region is CASSYPDRARGLAGNTDTQYF. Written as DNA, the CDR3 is TGTGCCAGCAGTTACCCCGACAGGGCCCGTGGACTAGCGGGAAACACAGATACGCAGTATTTT.

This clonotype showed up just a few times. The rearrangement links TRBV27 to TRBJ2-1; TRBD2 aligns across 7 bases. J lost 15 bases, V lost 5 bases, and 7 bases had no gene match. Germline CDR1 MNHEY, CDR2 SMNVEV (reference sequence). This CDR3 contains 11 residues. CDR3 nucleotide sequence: TGTGCCAGCAGTGAACTAGCGTCCCTGTTCTTC. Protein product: CASSELASLFF.

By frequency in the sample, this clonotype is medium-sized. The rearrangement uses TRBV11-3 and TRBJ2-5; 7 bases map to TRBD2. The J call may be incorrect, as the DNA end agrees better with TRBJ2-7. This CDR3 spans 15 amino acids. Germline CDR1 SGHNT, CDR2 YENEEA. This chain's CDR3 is CASSLAAGSPYEQYF. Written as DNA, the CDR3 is TGTGCCAGCAGCTTAGCAGCGGGATCTCCCTACGAGCAGTACTTC.

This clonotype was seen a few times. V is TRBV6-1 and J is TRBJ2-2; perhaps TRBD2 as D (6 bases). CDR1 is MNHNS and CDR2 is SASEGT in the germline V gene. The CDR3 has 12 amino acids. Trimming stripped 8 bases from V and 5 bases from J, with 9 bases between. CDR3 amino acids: CASRDSTGELFF. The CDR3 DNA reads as TGTGCCAGCCGGGACTCAACCGGGGAGCTGTTTTTT.